These 3 T cell receptor beta chains were sequenced from one sample in a study of STAT5B mutations in CD4+ large granular lymphocyte leukemia. The protocol was immunoSEQ multiplex PCR, while the TCRdb copy is restricted to in-frame clones and leaves out a portion. The sample lists about 30,000 clones; around two thirds were seen once. The sequenced sample was CD4+ T cells from blood buffy coats. The receptors shown here come from a human donor in good health.

The rearrangement links TRBV10-1 to TRBJ2-7; 10 bases match TRBD2. This CDR3 region has 18 residues. V lost 0 bases, J lost 5 bases, and 13 bases stayed unmatched. Looked up from germline, CDR1 is WNHNN and CDR2 is SYGVQD (reference sequence). The CDR3 region has the DNA TGCGCCAGCAGTGAGTCGGGGGCCCGACTAGCGGGTATCGACGAGCAGTACTTC. This sequence encodes CASSESGARLAGIDEQYF.

This chain connects TRBV19 to TRBJ2-3, with 9 positions matching TRBD2. The ends lost 5 bases at V and 0 bases at J; junction bases unmatched: 3. The CDR3 contains 15 residues. CDR1 and CDR2 from the germline V gene are LNHDA and SQIVND (reference sequence). The DNA of the CDR3 is TGTGCCAGTAGTCCGACTAGCGGTAGCACAGATACGCAGTATTTT. The encoded protein is CASSPTSGSTDTQYF.

The chain recombines TRBV5-6 with TRBJ1-2; a possible D gene is TRBD1 (5 bases). V lost 5 bases and J lost 4, with 12 bases in between. CDR1 is SGHDT, CDR2 YYEEEE, per germline. This CDR3 comprises 13 residues. The CDR3 DNA reads TGTGCCAGCAGTGACAGTCTAAGCTATGGCTACACCTTC. It specifies CASSDSLSYGYTF.